One and the same sample provided the 20 T cell receptor beta chains below, sequenced in a study of blood T cell repertoires in COVID-19. Only in-frame clones appear in the TCRdb table, and some are missing; sequencing was by immunoSEQ multiplex PCR. This repertoire shows roughly 140,000 clones, approximately 80% found once; its top ten account for under 10%. Sequencing was done on a sample of peripheral blood. The receptor source for this set is a woman over 75 in a cohort sampled during active or convalescent COVID-19.

The J gene is TRBJ1-1, the V gene TRBV11-2; D is unclear. V was trimmed by 3 bases and J by 1 base, leaving 6 bases between them. The CDR3 is made up of 13 amino acids. Germline assignment: CDR1 SGHAT and CDR2 FQNNGV. CDR3 nucleotide sequence: TGTGCCAGCAGCTTTGGCGGGAACACTGAAGCTTTCTTT. Its protein is CASSFGGNTEAFF.

This chain uses TRBV5-4 with TRBJ2-3; possible D gene TRBD2, 6 bases. CDR1 and CDR2 from the germline V gene are SGHNT and YYREEE (reference sequence). V was trimmed by 2 bases and J by 1 base, leaving 11 bases between them. CDR3 length equals 15 residues. The CDR3 DNA sequence: TGTGCCAGCAGCTTTAGCGGAGACGGCACAGATACGCAGTATTTT. This encodes CASSFSGDGTDTQYF. Combining the CDR3 with reference TRBV5-4 and TRBJ2-3 gives the whole variable domain ETGVTQSPTHLIKTRGQQVTLRCSSQSGHNTVSWYQQALGQGPQFIFQYYREEENGRGNFPPRFSGLQFPNYSSELNVNALELDDSALYLCASSFSGDGTDTQYFGPGTRLTVL.

This chain joins TRBV4-1 and TRBJ1-1; 7 positions match TRBD1. The CDR3 is 17 residues long. Germline V gene data show CDR1 as MGHRA and CDR2 as YSYEKL. Losses at the gene ends were 7 bases for V and 1 base for J; bases not matched to a gene: 15. The CDR3 coding sequence is TGCGCCAGCACGGACAGGACACTGAGGGATCGGAACACTGAAGCTTTCTTT. Translated: CASTDRTLRDRNTEAFF.

V is TRBV19 and J is TRBJ1-1; D gene unclear. Germline assignment: CDR1 LNHDA and CDR2 SQIVND (reference sequence). This CDR3 spans 11 amino acids. V lost 9 bases and J 1 base, leaving 6 bases between the germline ends. This CDR3 is CASHKNTEAFF. CDR3 nucleotides: TGTGCCAGCCACAAGAACACTGAAGCTTTCTTT.

Remarks on this clone: Other DNA sequences in this specimen translate into the identical CDR3. The V call is TRBV5-1, the J call TRBJ2-3; 7 bases agree with TRBD2. The CDR3 is 13 residues long. The germline V gene encodes CDR1 SGHRS and CDR2 YFSETQ. The V segment lost 4 bases and the J segment 3 bases; nucleotides outside the gene matches: 2. The CDR3 spells CASSPGGTDTQYF. The DNA for the CDR3 is TGCGCCAGCAGCCCGGGGGGTACAGATACGCAGTATTTT.

This clone has a handful of counts. The rearrangement links TRBV7-2 to TRBJ2-5; maybe TRBD2 (6 bases). The V end lost 4 bases, the J end lost 5 bases, and 17 bases lay between the germline ends. The germline V gene has CDR1 SGHTA and CDR2 FQGNSA. The CDR3 is 15 residues long. CDR3 loop: CASSSTRVRGETQYF. The CDR3 nucleotides are TGTGCCAGCAGCTCAACCAGGGTTCGGGGGGAGACCCAGTACTTC.

The chain joins TRBV19 to TRBJ2-5; a weak D match, TRBD1 (5 bases). Trimming pared 4 bases from V and 1 base from J, leaving 13 bases between. The CDR3 extends over 15 amino acids. Germline CDR1 reads LNHDA; CDR2 reads SQIVND (reference sequence). In DNA, the CDR3 is TGTGCCAGTAGTACCTTCCTAGGGGTCCAAGAGACCCAGTACTTC. Its protein product is CASSTFLGVQETQYF. The full variable domain, with the rest looked up from reference TRBV19 and TRBJ2-5, is DGGITQSPKYLFRKEGQNVTLSCEQNLNHDAMYWYRQDPGQGLRLIYYSQIVNDFQKGDIAEGYSVSREKKESFPLTVTSAQKNPTAFYLCASSTFLGVQETQYFGPGTRLLVL.

The chain links TRBV6-5 to TRBJ2-7; TRBD2 matches at 12 bases. With V trimmed by 6 bases and J by 2 bases, 2 bases remained unmatched. The CDR3 runs to 14 residues. Germline values: CDR1 MNHEY, CDR2 SVGAGI. CDR3 nucleotide sequence: TGTGCCAGCAGATCTAGCGGGGGGGCCTACGAGCAGTACTTC. The encoded protein is CASRSSGGAYEQYF.

In this sample, this clone turned up a few times. The rearrangement joins TRBV11-2 to TRBJ1-2; tentatively, D is TRBD1 (6 bases). Trimming removed 5 bases from V and 3 bases from J, with 13 bases in between. Germline values: CDR1 SGHAT, CDR2 FQNNGV. The CDR3 is 14 amino acids. This CDR3 is CASSPRDTYYGYTF. As DNA, the CDR3 is TGTGCCAGCAGCCCTAGGGACACCTACTATGGCTACACCTTC.

The gene calls are TRBV3-1 (or the pseudogene TRBV3-2) and TRBJ2-3; TRBD2 aligns across 8 bases. The CDR3 has 17 amino acids. Germline V gene lookup returns CDR1 LGHDT and CDR2 YNNKEL (reference sequence). Unmatched junction bases numbered 14, after V lost 5 bases and J lost 4 bases. CDR3 region: CASSASPRTSRADTQYF. The DNA of the CDR3 is TGTGCCAGCAGCGCCTCCCCCCGGACTAGCAGGGCAGATACGCAGTATTTT.

This clone was seen many times. The rearrangement joins TRBV6-2 or TRBV6-3 to TRBJ2-4; D not resolved. V lost 0 bases and J 0 bases, leaving 21 bases between the germline ends. Looked up from germline, CDR1 is MNHEY and CDR2 is SVGEGT. The CDR3 runs to 20 residues. The DNA for the CDR3 is TGTGCCAGCAGTTACTCTATGTCAGGCTTAGGAACCAAAGCCAAAAACATTCAGTACTTC. Residues: CASSYSMSGLGTKAKNIQYF.

V usage is TRBV5-5 and J usage is TRBJ1-1; D gene uncertain. Trimming cost V 4 bases and J 8 bases, with 12 bases left between them. CDR1 and CDR2 (germline): SGHKS, YYEKEE (reference sequence). The CDR3 covers 12 residues. Here the CDR3 DNA reads TGTGCCAGCAGCCAGGTCGCTGGCGAAGCTTTCTTT. As protein: CASSQVAGEAFF.

The table lists this clone with a count of one. The chain carries TRBV2 and TRBJ1-2; 7 nucleotides agree with TRBD1. This CDR3 contains 15 residues. Losses at the gene ends were 4 bases for V and 1 base for J; bases not matched to a gene: 6. Germline-derived CDR1 and CDR2 are SNHLY and FYNNEI. The CDR3 region is CASSALGQLNYGYTF. CDR3 DNA: TGTGCCAGCAGTGCCCTGGGACAGCTTAACTATGGCTACACCTTC.

The chain links TRBV6-5 to TRBJ2-2; TRBD1 aligns across 8 bases. J gave up 7 bases and V 6 bases, and 10 bases lay outside the gene matches. In germline, CDR1 is MNHEY, CDR2 SVGAGI. The CDR3 contains 15 residues. CDR3 sequence reads: CASRRARGRDGELFF. For the CDR3, the DNA is TGTGCCAGCAGACGCGCCAGGGGGCGGGACGGGGAGCTGTTTTTT.

V usage is TRBV5-5 and J usage is TRBJ1-2; maybe TRBD1 (6 bases). The length of the CDR3 is 14 residues. CDR1 SGHKS and CDR2 YYEKEE come from the germline V gene (reference sequence). V dropped 0 bases and J dropped 6 bases, with 12 bases sitting between them. The CDR3, as DNA: TGTGCCAGCAGCTTGGGGCAGGGGACCCATGGCTACACCTTC. This codes for CASSLGQGTHGYTF.

V and J are TRBV5-1 and TRBJ2-2; D perhaps matches TRBD1 (5 bases). The CDR3 runs 13 residues. The germline gives CDR1 SGHRS, CDR2 YFSETQ. V was pared by 4 bases and J by 4 bases, with 8 bases between. CDR3 region: CASSLQGTGELFF. The CDR3 DNA follows: TGCGCCAGCAGCCTTCAGGGCACCGGGGAGCTGTTTTTT.

This chain uses TRBV28 with TRBJ1-2; 9 bases match TRBD1. The V gene's germline CDR1 is MDHEN and CDR2 SYDVKM. The CDR3 runs to 15 residues. V dropped 5 bases and J dropped 2; count of bases not matched to a gene: 6. CDR3 in DNA: TGTGCCAGCAGTCCTATCACAGGGGGCAACTATGGCTACACCTTC. Its protein is CASSPITGGNYGYTF.

A note on this clone: At one boundary the junction diverges from the germline segment, which might be a read error. This CDR3 reads CASSLNVGQEAFF. The CDR3 nucleotides read TGTGCTAGCAGCTTAAACGTCGGACAGGAAGCTTTCTTT. The chain links TRBV7-7 to TRBJ1-1; a weak D match, TRBD1 (6 bases). The CDR3 extends over 13 amino acids. The germline CDR1 and CDR2 sequences are SSHAT and FNYEAQ (reference sequence).

This chain uses TRBV19 with TRBJ1-6, with D maybe TRBD1 (5 bases). Trimming removed 4 bases at V and 9 bases at J, with 16 bases between. This CDR3 is built from 15 residues. Germline V gene sequence: CDR1 LNHDA, CDR2 SQIVND (reference sequence). The CDR3 loop is CASSSWLGQGSPLHF. The CDR3 DNA reads TGTGCCAGTAGTAGTTGGTTAGGGCAGGGTTCACCCCTCCACTTT.

This clone has just one count. The chain uses TRBV29-1 and TRBJ1-2; TRBD1 matches at 7 bases. The CDR3 extends over 17 amino acids. Per the germline V gene, CDR1 is SQVTM and CDR2 is ANQGSEA. J was trimmed by 3 bases and V by 2 bases; bases with no gene match: 15. The CDR3 DNA sequence: TGCAGCGTTGAAAGTGGTCGGCTAGGGGGCTGGGACTATGGCTACACCTTC. Translated, it gives CSVESGRLGGWDYGYTF.